This note documents a single TCR beta chain sequence. Its antigen is not known. CDR1 WNHNN and CDR2 SYGVQD come from the germline V gene (reference sequence). CDR3 size: 17 residues. Trimming removed 4 bases from V and 3 bases from J; junction bases left unmatched: 15. The sample belongs to a study of T cells after posttransplantation cyclophosphamide. Study observations and caveats: After PTCy, TRB diversity resembled that of CNI/methotrexate controls.

Cyclophosphamide on days +3 and +4 followed busulfan-fludarabine conditioning and a marrow graft. Libraries were prepared by immunoSEQ multiplex PCR; TCRdb keeps only in-frame clonotypes and omits some of them. Found here are 9,900 or so clones, around 85% of them singletons; the top ten hold over 15%. V usage is TRBV10-1 and J usage is TRBJ2-7, with 7 bases matching TRBD1. The starting material was PBMCs, obtained roughly 62 months after allogeneic stem cell transplant with posttransplant cyclophosphamide. The source is a female patient aged 50-60 years who received an allogeneic stem cell transplant from a related donor, was CMV-positive, and had no GVHD. The graft donor may account for some of the T cells. Here the CDR3 DNA reads TGCGCCAGCAGTGGACAGGGTCCCATCAGGCGGTACTACGAGCAGTACTTC. Translated, it gives CASSGQGPIRRYYEQYF.